Sequencing of this TCR beta chain was carried out in a study of cytomegalovirus exposure and HLA in healthy donors. The PCR was carried out with 60 Vbeta primers and 13 Jbeta primers. Method: immunoSEQ multiplex PCR; TCRdb's copy keeps in-frame clones and lacks some. The sample totals roughly 120,000 clones; its top ten clones hold 1%. For this clone: Its specificity is unknown.

General observations from the study: CMV serostatus was the only immune exposure information that was available.

V lost 6 bases and J lost 7; bases outside the gene matches: 13. The germline V gene encodes CDR1 SGHTA and CDR2 FQGNSA. The CDR3 extends over 15 amino acids. The gene calls are TRBV7-2 and TRBJ1-1, with TRBD1 matching 8 bases. This TCR was sampled from a man aged 18 to 30 in good health and CMV-seronegative. The sequenced sample was PBMCs. This CDR3 reads CASRLAGQGLFEAFF. In nucleotides, the CDR3 is TGTGCCAGCAGGCTGGCCGGACAGGGACTGTTTGAAGCTTTCTTT.